This TCR beta chain originates from a study of blood T cell repertoires in COVID-19. Original handling: Reference gene primer amplification yielded estimated nucleated cell counts. Sequencing used immunoSEQ multiplex PCR; TCRdb keeps in-frame clones, though not all of them. The V and J calls and clone size come from that table; D and trimming were worked out from the DNA. Of around 700,000 clones detected, 70% to 90% appear once; the ten largest clones hold under 0.3%. V shed 4 bases and J shed 4 bases, with 11 bases lying between them. CDR3 size: 14 residues. Germline CDR1 reads MNHNY; CDR2 reads SVGAGI (reference sequence).

The chain joins TRBV6-6 to TRBJ1-5; possibly TRBD1 for D (5 bases). Sequencing was carried out using peripheral blood. The source of this sequence is a young woman with acute or convalescent COVID-19. CDR3 sequence: CASSSDRPNQPQHF. CDR3 in DNA: TGTGCCAGCAGTTCCGACAGACCAAATCAGCCCCAGCATTTT.